This T cell receptor beta chain was sequenced during a study of T cell repertoires in cytomegalovirus infection. Study information: Public signatures in TCR beta pointed to CMV infection and matching HLA type.

Study conclusions and caveats: Dominating the ex vivo response were HLA-C-restricted CMV-specific TCR beta clonotypes. The cumulative frequency of public TCR beta families identified carriers of CMV plus the relevant HLA.

Notes on this clonotype: The antigen remains undetermined.

TCRdb re-derived calls from the reads in MiXCR, one entry per CDR3 protein. Among approximately 500,000 distinct CDR3 sequences, 26% were seen once, and the ten largest hold roughly 13%. Germline CDR1 reads LGHNA; CDR2 reads YSLEER. The V end was cut by 0 bases, the J end by 6 bases, with 20 bases between. CDR3 length: 17 amino acids. The genes are TRBV4-3 and TRBJ1-2, with D unresolved. Specimen: PBMCs. This TCR was sampled from a human donor in good health (CMV status not recorded). Some clones in this sample may be carry-over from other donors' samples. Written as DNA, the CDR3 is TGCGCCAGCAGCCAAGACCCGGACGGAGCAATCAGTGATGGCTACACCTTC. This translates into CASSQDPDGAISDGYTF.